The rows below give T cell receptor beta chains drawn from one sample of a study of Ad26.COV2.S vaccination and SARS-CoV-2 variants. Clones were read by immunoSEQ multiplex PCR, and TCRdb kept only the in-frame ones, dropping some. The profile shows some 320,000 clones, 70% to 90% of them singletons. This sample comprised peripheral blood, obtained in a trial of Ad26.COV2.S vaccine versus placebo. Receptor source: a person aged 18-65 years who received the Ad26.COV2.S COVID-19 vaccine or a placebo. The CDR3 runs from the conserved cysteine through the conserved F or W. A D gene is named only where the DNA matches it firmly. A row's size may be missing; if present it is once, few, many or a size class.

v_gene: TRBV18
abundance: .
j_gene: TRBJ2-2
d_gene: .
CDR3nt: TGTGCCAGCTCACCCCCCAGGGGCTACGGGGAGCTGTTTTTT
CDR3aa: CASSPPRGYGELFF

v_gene: TRBV29-1
abundance: .
j_gene: TRBJ1-4
d_gene: .
CDR3nt: TGCAGCGTCCCGGGGACCGGGGGCTCGGCTAATGAAAAACTGTTTTTT
CDR3aa: CSVPGTGGSANEKLFF

v_gene: TRBV3-1/TRBV3-2
abundance: .
j_gene: TRBJ2-5
d_gene: TRBD2
CDR3nt: TGTGCCAGCAGCCAAGATCCGGGACTAGCGGGGGAGACCCAGTACTTC
CDR3aa: CASSQDPGLAGETQYF

v_gene: TRBV7-3
abundance: few
j_gene: TRBJ2-2
d_gene: TRBD1
CDR3nt: TGTGCCAGCAGCCGGGACAGCGGCCCCGGGGAGCTGTTTTTT
CDR3aa: CASSRDSGPGELFF

v_gene: TRBV19
abundance: .
j_gene: TRBJ1-2
d_gene: .
CDR3nt: TGTGCCAGTAGCCTCGGGGGACTTGACTATGGCTACACCTTC
CDR3aa: CASSLGGLDYGYTF

v_gene: TRBV2
abundance: .
j_gene: TRBJ1-6
d_gene: .
CDR3nt: TGTGCCAGCAGTCCTGATGGACAGAACGGTTCACCCCTCCACTTT
CDR3aa: CASSPDGQNGSPLHF

v_gene: TRBV3-1/TRBV3-2
abundance: .
j_gene: TRBJ2-2
d_gene: .
CDR3nt: TGTGCCAGCTCCTCTCACACGGGGGCCGGGGAGCTGTTTTTT
CDR3aa: CASSSHTGAGELFF

v_gene: TRBV20-1
abundance: .
j_gene: TRBJ2-3
d_gene: .
CDR3nt: TGCAGTGCCTCACACTCAGATACGCAGTATTTT
CDR3aa: CSASHSDTQYF

v_gene: TRBV5-6
abundance: .
j_gene: TRBJ2-3
d_gene: TRBD1
CDR3nt: TGTGCCAGCAGCTTGGCCCAGGGGGCTAATACGCAGTATTTT
CDR3aa: CASSLAQGANTQYF

v_gene: TRBV12-3/TRBV12-4
abundance: .
j_gene: TRBJ1-3
d_gene: .
CDR3nt: TGTGCCAGCAGTTACGGCGGAAACACCATATATTTT
CDR3aa: CASSYGGNTIYF

v_gene: TRBV11-2
abundance: .
j_gene: TRBJ2-5
d_gene: TRBD2
CDR3nt: TGTGCCAGCAGCTTAGTTAGCGGGGCTACCGGAAAGACCCAGTACTTC
CDR3aa: CASSLVSGATGKTQYF

v_gene: TRBV6-1
abundance: .
j_gene: TRBJ1-3
d_gene: .
CDR3nt: TGTGCCAGCAGTGGACCAGGGACGGGGGTGAGAAACACCATATATTTT
CDR3aa: CASSGPGTGVRNTIYF

v_gene: TRBV4-1
abundance: .
j_gene: TRBJ2-2
d_gene: TRBD1
CDR3nt: TGCGCCAGCAGGCAGGCAGGGGGCGCCGCCGGGGAGCTGTTTTTT
CDR3aa: CASRQAGGAAGELFF

v_gene: TRBV6-5
abundance: .
j_gene: TRBJ2-3
d_gene: .
CDR3nt: TGTGCCAGTACAAGGGGGGGTACTAGCACAGATACGCAGTATTTT
CDR3aa: CASTRGGTSTDTQYF

v_gene: TRBV15
abundance: .
j_gene: TRBJ2-1
d_gene: .
CDR3nt: TGTGCCACCAGCAGAGGTGAGGGTCGGGACCAGTTCTTC
CDR3aa: CATSRGEGRDQFF

v_gene: TRBV9
abundance: .
j_gene: TRBJ1-1
d_gene: .
CDR3nt: TGTGCCTCCTCAAAAAGGACAGTCTCTGAAGCTTTCTTT
CDR3aa: CASSKRTVSEAFF

v_gene: TRBV5-1
abundance: .
j_gene: TRBJ2-7
d_gene: .
CDR3nt: TGCGCCAGCAGCACCCGGGACATGTTCTACGAGCAGTACTTC
CDR3aa: CASSTRDMFYEQYF

v_gene: TRBV7-9
abundance: few
j_gene: TRBJ1-6
d_gene: .
CDR3nt: TGTGCCAGCAGCTTAACAGATAATTCACCCCTCCACTTT
CDR3aa: CASSLTDNSPLHF